The 32 T cell receptor beta chains below all came from one sample that was sequenced in a study of cytomegalovirus exposure and HLA in healthy donors. The PCR ran on 60 Vbeta and 13 Jbeta primers. Libraries were prepared by immunoSEQ multiplex PCR; TCRdb keeps only in-frame clonotypes and omits some of them. The table includes 100,000 to 150,000 clones, 70% to 80% detected once. Sequenced sample: PBMCs. Receptors were obtained from a man aged 40-49 years in good health and CMV-seronegative.

The sample holds a few counts of this clone. This sequence joins TRBV19 and TRBJ2-5; 9 positions agree with TRBD1. V dropped 3 bases and J dropped 5; count of bases not matched to a gene: 10. In germline, CDR1 is LNHDA, CDR2 SQIVND (reference sequence). The CDR3 has 16 amino acids. The CDR3 is CASSMGSTGGEETQYF. The CDR3 DNA is TGTGCCAGTAGTATGGGATCGACAGGGGGGGAGGAGACCCAGTACTTC.

This rearrangement joins TRBV7-9 to TRBJ1-2; D is uncertain. The CDR3 is made up of 14 amino acids. CDR1 and CDR2 from the germline V gene are SEHNR and FQNEAQ (reference sequence). With 8 bases removed from V and 3 bases from J, the gap between germline ends came to 16 bases. The CDR3 here is CASVAGEADYGYTF. The CDR3 nucleotides are TGTGCCAGCGTTGCCGGAGAGGCTGACTATGGCTACACCTTC.

This rearrangement joins TRBV29-1 to TRBJ1-5, with D maybe TRBD1 (6 bases). This CDR3 spans 16 amino acids. V lost 6 bases and J 0 bases, leaving 18 bases between the germline ends. CDR1 SQVTM and CDR2 ANQGSEA come from the germline V gene. The CDR3, as DNA: TGCAGCGTGGGGGGGGGCTCAGGAAGTAGCAATCAGCCCCAGCATTTT. Amino acids: CSVGGGSGSSNQPQHF.

The chain uses TRBV9 and TRBJ1-4, with no clear D. This CDR3 has 14 residues. Germline assignment: CDR1 SGDLS and CDR2 YYNGEE. The V gene lost 4 bases and the J gene lost 6 bases, with 13 bases spanning the gap. Here the CDR3 reads CASSPGPTHEKLFF. The CDR3 nucleotides are TGTGCCAGCAGCCCGGGTCCGACGCATGAAAAACTGTTTTTT. Together with reference TRBV9 and TRBJ1-4, the CDR3 gives the full variable domain: DSGVTQTPKHLITATGQRVTLRCSPRSGDLSVYWYQQSLDQGLQFLIQYYNGEERAKGNILERFSAQQFPDLHSELNLSSLELGDSALYFCASSPGPTHEKLFFGSGTQLSVL.

The genes are TRBV5-1 and TRBJ2-2, with a weak D call TRBD1 (5 bases). Germline V gene data show CDR1 as SGHRS and CDR2 as YFSETQ. The CDR3 extends over 14 amino acids. Trimming took 3 bases from V and 3 from J, leaving 9 bases between them. The CDR3 region is CASSSDTYTGELFF. The DNA for the CDR3 is TGCGCCAGCAGCTCGGACACCTACACCGGGGAGCTGTTTTTT.

In this sample, this clone turned up once. The chain combines TRBV7-8 with TRBJ1-6; possible D gene TRBD1, 5 bases. This CDR3 has 14 amino acids. Germline-derived CDR1 and CDR2 are SGHVS and FQNEAQ. V gave up 6 bases and J gave up 10 bases, with 16 bases separating them. This CDR3 is CASRHGSGDSPLHF. In DNA, the CDR3 is TGTGCCAGCAGGCATGGAAGCGGGGACTCACCCCTCCACTTT.

The rearrangement joins TRBV7-9 to TRBJ2-5, with 8 bases that match TRBD1. The V and J ends lost 4 bases and 4 bases, in that order; junction bases with no gene match: 8. CDR1 SEHNR and CDR2 FQNEAQ come from the germline V gene (reference sequence). The CDR3 loop spans 15 amino acids. CDR3 loop: CASSSRTGIGETQYF. As DNA, the CDR3 is TGTGCCAGCAGCTCAAGGACAGGGATCGGAGAGACCCAGTACTTC.

DNA for the CDR3: TGTGCCAGCAGCGTACGCGGGGGGGAGCTGTTTTTT. Translation: CASSVRGGELFF. The V and J genes are TRBV7-3 and TRBJ2-2; D perhaps matches TRBD2 (5 bases). CDR1 is SGHTA and CDR2 is FQGTGA in the germline V gene. This CDR3 contains 12 residues. Trimming stripped 5 bases from V and 8 bases from J, with 9 bases between.

In this sample, this clone turned up a few times. V is TRBV11-2 and J is TRBJ2-7; TRBD2 might be the D (6 bases). CDR3 length: 13 residues. V was clipped by 1 base and J by 7 bases, with 11 bases between them. Germline V gives CDR1 SGHAT, CDR2 FQNNGV. The CDR3 nucleotides are TGTGCCAGCAGCTTAGGGGGGGTTGAGGAGCAGTACTTC. Translated, it gives CASSLGGVEEQYF.

A few counts support this clone. The chain couples TRBV21-1 to TRBJ1-6. TRBV21-1 is listed as a pseudogene. The CDR3 totals 13 residues. The CDR3 loop is CACGNSYNSPLHF. DNA of the CDR3: TGTGCTTGCGGTAACTCCTATAATTCACCCCTCCACTTT.

The chain links TRBV5-4 to TRBJ2-5; D perhaps matches TRBD2 (7 bases). The length of the CDR3 is 15 residues. Germline V lookup: CDR1 SGHNT, CDR2 YYREEE (reference sequence). V lost 1 base, J lost 4 bases, and 14 bases lay in between. DNA for the CDR3: TGTGCCAGCAGCTTGATTGGGGGGGCTGGAGAGACCCAGTACTTC. Translated, it gives CASSLIGGAGETQYF.

The rearrangement links TRBV9 to TRBJ1-2, with D tentatively TRBD1 (5 bases). Germline V gene sequence: CDR1 SGDLS, CDR2 YYNGEE. The CDR3 loop spans 14 amino acids. Trimming shortened V by 0 bases and J by 2 bases, and 8 bases separated the two germline ends. The CDR3 region has the DNA TGTGCCAGCAGCGTAGTTCCAGGGAACTATGGCTACACCTTC. Its protein product is CASSVVPGNYGYTF.

This chain uses TRBV28 with TRBJ2-3, with 10 bases identical to TRBD2. The CDR3 consists of 16 residues. The J segment lost 5 bases and the V segment lost 6 bases, leaving 11 bases of the junction unmatched. Germline V lookup: CDR1 MDHEN, CDR2 SYDVKM. The CDR3 nucleotides are TGTGCCAGCAGATCTTCTAGCGGGGGATCGAAAGATACGCAGTATTTT. It specifies CASRSSSGGSKDTQYF.

The rearrangement links TRBV6-6 to TRBJ1-2; D uncertain. The CDR3 length is 11 residues. From germline, CDR1 is MNHNY and CDR2 SVGAGI (reference sequence). Between the trimmed V and J ends, which lost 7 bases and 4 bases, there was a span of 7 bases. The CDR3 spells CASNSFYGYTF. For the CDR3, the DNA is TGTGCCAGCAACTCGTTCTATGGCTACACCTTC.

The rearrangement links TRBV10-3 to TRBJ1-6; TRBD1 matches at 9 bases. The CDR3 is 15 residues long. CDR1 is ENHRY and CDR2 is SYGVKD in the germline V gene. V was pared by 5 bases and J by 3 bases, with 2 bases of the junction left unmatched. The CDR3 spells CAISPGQGYNSPLHF. CDR3 in DNA: TGTGCCATCAGTCCGGGACAGGGCTATAATTCACCCCTCCACTTT.

The rearrangement links TRBV19 to TRBJ2-7; a weak D match, TRBD2 (5 bases). Trimming shortened V by 3 bases and J by 2 bases, and 11 bases separated the two germline ends. This CDR3 comprises 14 residues. The germline V gene has CDR1 LNHDA and CDR2 SQIVND (reference sequence). The CDR3 region is CASSIRRPPYEQYF. In nucleotides, the CDR3 is TGTGCCAGTAGTATTAGGAGGCCCCCCTACGAGCAGTACTTC.

This chain connects TRBV28 to TRBJ2-7, with TRBD1 matching 9 bases. CDR1 is MDHEN and CDR2 is SYDVKM in the germline V gene. Trimming cost V 6 bases and J 1 base; bases outside gene matches: 7. The CDR3 spans 15 residues. The CDR3: CASSSTGQGSYEQYF. In DNA, the CDR3 is TGTGCCAGCAGCTCTACGGGACAGGGTTCCTACGAGCAGTACTTC.

This clone has just a few counts. V is TRBV9 and J is TRBJ2-7; D remains ambiguous. The CDR3 is made up of 13 amino acids. V was cut by 0 bases and J by 4 bases, with 8 bases left in between. Germline loops: CDR1 SGDLS, CDR2 YYNGEE. The CDR3 spells CASSVDPSYEQYF. The CDR3 DNA reads as TGTGCCAGCAGCGTAGATCCGTCTTACGAGCAGTACTTC.

A few counts support this clone. The V gene is TRBV2, the J gene TRBJ2-5, with D possibly being TRBD1 (6 bases). The germline CDR1 and CDR2 sequences are SNHLY and FYNNEI. Between the trimmed V and J ends, which lost 5 bases and 3 bases, there was a span of 13 bases. The CDR3 sequence is 14 residues long. The CDR3 bases are TGTGCCAGCAGTCTCCACAGGGCCGAAGAGACCCAGTACTTC. This translates into CASSLHRAEETQYF.

The chain is built from TRBV18 and TRBJ2-5, with no clear D. The ends were cut back, 8 bases at V and 1 base at J, with 5 bases in the middle. The germline CDR1 and CDR2 sequences are KGHSH and LQKENI. The CDR3 has 11 amino acids. CDR3 nucleotides: TGTGCCAGCCAACTCCAAGAGACCCAGTACTTC. This codes for CASQLQETQYF.

The chain couples TRBV9 to TRBJ1-4; D possibly corresponds to TRBD1 (6 bases). The CDR3 length is 14 residues. The germline CDR1 and CDR2 sequences are SGDLS and YYNGEE. With 3 bases removed from V and 7 bases from J, the gap between germline ends came to 13 bases. The CDR3 spells CASSEGGGPEKLFF. For the CDR3, the DNA is TGTGCCAGCAGCGAGGGAGGGGGACCTGAAAAACTGTTTTTT.

This clone was observed a handful of times. The chain employs TRBV12-5 and TRBJ2-2; a weak D match, TRBD1 (6 bases). The CDR3 extends over 15 amino acids. The V end was cut by 2 bases, the J end by 0 bases, with 7 bases between. Germline CDR1 is LGHNT and CDR2 is FRNRAP. CDR3 sequence (DNA): TGTGCTAGTGGTTTGTGGACAGCGAACACCGGGGAGCTGTTTTTT. Its translation is CASGLWTANTGELFF.

V is TRBV7-9 and J is TRBJ1-1; 7 nucleotides align to TRBD1. Germline CDR1 is SEHNR and CDR2 is FQNEAQ (reference sequence). V was clipped by 4 bases and J by 1 base; unmatched bases: 6. The CDR3 sequence is 15 residues long. The CDR3 DNA is TGTGCCAGCAGCTCTCGACAGGGCCGGAACACTGAAGCTTTCTTT. It is translated as CASSSRQGRNTEAFF.

This clone was seen a handful of times. The V and J genes are TRBV7-2 and TRBJ2-7; tentatively, D is TRBD1 (5 bases). The CDR3 runs 14 residues. CDR1 and CDR2 (germline): SGHTA, FQGNSA. Deletions cut 1 base from V and 3 bases from J, with 10 bases between. In nucleotides, the CDR3 is TGTGCCAGCAGCTTAGTCCCCAGGGTCTACGAGCAGTACTTC. Protein sequence: CASSLVPRVYEQYF.

The gene calls are TRBV18 and TRBJ2-3; D is perhaps TRBD2 (6 bases). Looked up from germline, CDR1 is KGHSH and CDR2 is LQKENI. This CDR3 spans 14 amino acids. V was pared by 2 bases and J by 6 bases, with 12 bases between. CDR3 residues: CASSPFAGLDTQYF. The CDR3 nucleotides are TGTGCCAGCTCACCATTTGCGGGGCTTGATACGCAGTATTTT.

V and J are TRBV19 and TRBJ2-1, with TRBD1 matching 10 bases. In germline, CDR1 is LNHDA, CDR2 SQIVND (reference sequence). Trimming cost V 3 bases and J 0 bases; bases outside gene matches: 8. The CDR3 has 18 residues. CDR3 sequence (DNA): TGTGCCAGTAGTATGTGGCCGGGACAGGGGAGCTCCTACAATGAGCAGTTCTTC. Translated, it gives CASSMWPGQGSSYNEQFF.

The chain joins TRBV7-2 to TRBJ2-6; TRBD1 matches 12 bases. The CDR3 contains 18 residues. Germline loops: CDR1 SGHTA, CDR2 FQGNSA. The V and J ends lost 5 bases and 2 bases, in that order; junction bases with no gene match: 7. The DNA for the CDR3 is TGTGCCAGCAGCGCGCCCGGGACAGGGGGCCCTGGGGCCAACGTCCTGACTTTC. Residues: CASSAPGTGGPGANVLTF.

The V gene is TRBV30, the J gene TRBJ1-5; no clear D gene. The CDR3 has 13 amino acids. The germline CDR1 and CDR2 sequences are GTSNPN and SVGIG (reference sequence). V gave up 2 bases and J gave up 5 bases, with 10 bases separating them. The CDR3 region is CAWSSAGDQPQHF. The CDR3 DNA sequence: TGTGCCTGGAGTTCTGCCGGGGATCAGCCCCAGCATTTT.

The rearrangement joins TRBV6-6 to TRBJ1-6; 7 bases map to TRBD1. The CDR3 is made up of 13 amino acids. V was clipped by 8 bases and J by 10 bases; unmatched bases: 8. Germline V gene data show CDR1 as MNHNY and CDR2 as SVGAGI (reference sequence). The CDR3 protein is CASSRDSSSPLHF. The DNA of the CDR3 is TGTGCCAGCTCCCGGGACAGCTCCTCACCCCTCCACTTT.

The chain joins TRBV7-6 to TRBJ2-7; 10 bases fit TRBD1. Germline V gene data show CDR1 as SGHVS and CDR2 as FNYEAQ. Trimming removed 5 bases from V and 6 bases from J; junction bases left unmatched: 7. The CDR3 runs 14 residues. CDR3 bases: TGTGCCAGCAGCGCCCGGGACAGGGGCTCCGAGCAGTACTTC. It specifies CASSARDRGSEQYF. Full variable domain (remainder filled in from reference TRBV7-6 and TRBJ2-7): GAGVSQSPRYKVTKRGQDVALRCDPISGHVSLYWYRQALGQGPEFLTYFNYEAQQDKSGLPNDRFSAERPEGSISTLTIQRTEQRDSAMYRCASSARDRGSEQYFGPGTRLTVT.

This chain uses TRBV19 with TRBJ1-1; perhaps TRBD1 as D (5 bases). This CDR3 is built from 17 residues. CDR1 is LNHDA and CDR2 is SQIVND in the germline V gene (reference sequence). V was cut by 3 bases and J by 0 bases, with 17 bases left in between. CDR3 sequence: CASSIRVLTALNTEAFF. The CDR3, as DNA: TGTGCCAGTAGTATTCGGGTTTTGACAGCCCTGAACACTGAAGCTTTCTTT.

The chain links TRBV11-1 to TRBJ2-7, with unresolved D. The CDR3 sequence is 13 residues long. Per germline, CDR1 SGHAT and CDR2 FQDESV (reference sequence). V was shortened by 2 bases and J by 3 bases, with 8 bases between the two germline ends. CDR3 residues: CASSLLPLYEQYF. Here the CDR3 DNA reads TGTGCCAGCAGCTTACTCCCACTCTACGAGCAGTACTTC.